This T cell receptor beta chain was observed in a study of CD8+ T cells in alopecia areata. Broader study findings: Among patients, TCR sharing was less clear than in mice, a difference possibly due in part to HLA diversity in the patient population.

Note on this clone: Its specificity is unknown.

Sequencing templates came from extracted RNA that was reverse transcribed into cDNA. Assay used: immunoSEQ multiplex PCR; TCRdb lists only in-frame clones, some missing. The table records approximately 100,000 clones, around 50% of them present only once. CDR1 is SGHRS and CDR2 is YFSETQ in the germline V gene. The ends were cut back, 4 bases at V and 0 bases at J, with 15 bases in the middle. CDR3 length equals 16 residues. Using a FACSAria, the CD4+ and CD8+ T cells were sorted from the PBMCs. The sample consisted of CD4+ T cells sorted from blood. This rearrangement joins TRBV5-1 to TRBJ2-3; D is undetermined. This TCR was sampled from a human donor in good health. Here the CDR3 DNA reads TGCGCCAGCAGCCCGGGCAGCAGCACTAGCACAGATACGCAGTATTTT. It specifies CASSPGSSTSTDTQYF.